This passage covers 29 T cell receptor beta chains from one sample sequenced in a study of T-cell reconstitution after alpha-beta-depleted transplantation in children. Unique molecular identifiers were built into the TCRbeta library. TCRdb called the PCR reads again in MiXCR, with one record for every CDR3 protein. Among 600,000 to 700,000 distinct CDR3 sequences, about an eighth were seen once, and the ten largest hold 0.79%. The sequenced sample was PBMCs, obtained before TCRalphabeta/CD19-depleted stem cell transplant. The receptors were gathered from a girl aged 2 to 9 with congenital amegakaryocytic thrombocytopenia, due to receive a stem cell transplant.

J is TRBJ2-4 and V is TRBV4-1, with D unclear. The CDR3 spans 15 residues. V was pared by 3 bases and J by 0 bases, with 9 bases between. Germline loops: CDR1 MGHRA, CDR2 YSYEKL. This CDR3 is CASSHLWLAKNIQYF. CDR3 DNA sequence: TGCGCCAGCAGCCACCTCTGGCTAGCCAAAAACATTCAGTACTTC.

This clonotype came up a few times. The rearrangement joins TRBV28 to TRBJ2-5; perhaps TRBD2 as D (5 bases). With 2 bases removed from V and 5 bases from J, the gap between germline ends came to 12 bases. Germline V gives CDR1 MDHEN, CDR2 SYDVKM. The CDR3 loop spans 14 amino acids. CDR3 residues: CASSLPLVGETQYF. In DNA, the CDR3 is TGTGCCAGCAGTTTACCACTAGTTGGGGAGACCCAGTACTTC.

This clonotype was detected a few times. The CDR3 region is CASSLERSSGYSGELFF. The CDR3 nucleotides read TGTGCCAGCAGCTTAGAAAGGAGTAGCGGGTATAGCGGGGAGCTGTTTTTT. The chain has TRBV7-8 and TRBJ2-2; 7 bases match TRBD2. V dropped 1 base and J dropped 7; count of bases not matched to a gene: 12. The CDR3 runs 17 residues. Germline V gene lookup returns CDR1 SGHVS and CDR2 FQNEAQ.

This clonotype was detected only a few times. The chain employs TRBV11-2 and TRBJ2-1; D not certain. Trimming removed 1 base from V and 0 bases from J, with 13 bases in between. The germline CDR1 and CDR2 sequences are SGHAT and FQNNGV. The CDR3 loop spans 17 amino acids. CDR3 bases: TGTGCCAGCAGCTTAGGTGGCGGCCGGAGCTCCTACAATGAGCAGTTCTTC. Translated, it gives CASSLGGGRSSYNEQFF.

This clonotype was observed a few times. The chain carries TRBV5-1 and TRBJ2-3; 15 bases map to TRBD2. Germline-derived CDR1 and CDR2 are SGHRS and YFSETQ. The CDR3 consists of 19 residues. Germline trimming cut 7 bases from V and 5 bases from J; bases unmatched to any gene: 17. This chain's CDR3 is CASATGVGLAGGWVDTQYF. CDR3 nucleotides: TGCGCCAGCGCTACCGGAGTGGGACTAGCGGGAGGATGGGTAGATACGCAGTATTTT.

This clonotype was detected only a few times. The chain has TRBV5-1 and TRBJ2-3; 12 nucleotides line up with TRBD2. Germline V CDR1 and CDR2: SGHRS, YFSETQ. The length of the CDR3 is 19 residues. The V gene end was trimmed by 4 bases and the J gene end by 5 bases; junction bases not matched to a gene: 17. The chain's CDR3 is CASSVSLAGGPSREDTQYF. CDR3 in DNA: TGCGCCAGCAGCGTCTCCCTAGCGGGAGGGCCTTCCAGGGAAGATACGCAGTATTTT.

The chain couples TRBV20-1 to TRBJ2-7; 8 bases agree with TRBD1. The CDR3 covers 16 residues. After removal of 0 bases from V and 5 bases from J, the junction contained 12 bases not matched to a gene. CDR1 and CDR2 from the germline V gene are DFQATT and SNEGSKA (reference sequence). The CDR3: CSAREPTLSGGHEQYF. Written as DNA, the CDR3 is TGCAGTGCTAGAGAGCCCACTTTGTCAGGGGGCCACGAGCAGTACTTC.

This clonotype has ten or more counts. V usage is TRBV5-5 and J usage is TRBJ2-1; tentatively, D is TRBD1 (6 bases). The CDR3 totals 13 residues. With 1 base removed from V and 7 bases from J, the gap between germline ends came to 9 bases. Germline V gene data show CDR1 as SGHKS and CDR2 as YYEKEE (reference sequence). CDR3 DNA: TGTGCCAGCAGCTTGACAGGGAATAATGAGCAGTTCTTC. Translation: CASSLTGNNEQFF.

Ten or more counts support this clonotype. The rearrangement links TRBV6-5 to TRBJ2-7, with D tentatively TRBD1 (5 bases). Germline V gives CDR1 MNHEY, CDR2 SVGAGI. Trimming took 6 bases from V and 2 from J, leaving 8 bases between them. CDR3 length: 12 residues. CDR3 coding DNA: TGTGCCAGCAGGGACACGACCTACGAGCAGTACTTC. It specifies CASRDTTYEQYF.

The chain couples TRBV20-1 to TRBJ2-1; 9 bases are a match to TRBD2. V shed 6 bases, J shed 7 bases, and the junction held 10 bases outside the gene matches. The CDR3 totals 14 residues. Germline CDR1 DFQATT, CDR2 SNEGSKA (reference sequence). CDR3 in DNA: TGCAGTGCCCCGAGCGGGGGGAACTGGAATGAGCAGTTCTTC. Its protein product is CSAPSGGNWNEQFF.

The sample holds many counts of this clonotype. The chain couples TRBV12-3 or TRBV12-4 to TRBJ2-3; D gene ambiguous. V lost 3 bases and J lost 4, with 11 bases in between. CDR3 length: 14 residues. CDR3 sequence reads: CASSFIEAADTQYF. The CDR3 coding sequence is TGTGCCAGCAGTTTTATAGAAGCAGCAGATACGCAGTATTTT.

The sample holds many counts of this clonotype. The chain carries TRBV5-1 and TRBJ2-1; 9 bases fit TRBD1. J was trimmed by 8 bases and V by 0 bases; bases with no gene match: 3. CDR1 and CDR2 (germline): SGHRS, YFSETQ. This CDR3 region has 14 residues. CDR3: CASSLVDRGYEQFF. Written as DNA, the CDR3 is TGCGCCAGCAGCTTGGTTGACAGGGGGTATGAGCAGTTCTTC.

This clonotype has more than one count but fewer than ten. This chain connects TRBV5-1 to TRBJ2-3; 8 bases agree with TRBD2. This CDR3 comprises 15 residues. V lost 4 bases and J lost 1; bases outside the gene matches: 5. In germline, CDR1 is SGHRS, CDR2 YFSETQ. The CDR3 spells CASSGSGTGTDTQYF. In DNA form, the CDR3 reads TGCGCCAGCAGCGGTAGCGGGACGGGCACAGATACGCAGTATTTT.

The J gene is TRBJ2-3, the V gene TRBV7-9; 7 bases align to TRBD2. This CDR3 has 14 amino acids. The V gene's germline CDR1 is SEHNR and CDR2 FQNEAQ (reference sequence). CDR3 coding DNA: TGTGCTTTGCGCCCAGCGGGAACGACAGATACGCAGTATTTT. Translation gives CALRPAGTTDTQYF.

This clonotype has ten or more counts. The chain uses TRBV29-1 and TRBJ2-5; 8 bases agree with TRBD1. This CDR3 contains 13 residues. Germline CDR1 reads SQVTM; CDR2 reads ANQGSEA. V lost 6 bases and J lost 2; bases outside the gene matches: 5. The CDR3 loop is CSVEQGGQETQYF. The CDR3 DNA is TGCAGCGTCGAACAGGGGGGACAAGAGACCCAGTACTTC.

The J gene is TRBJ2-3, the V gene TRBV28, with TRBD2 matching 11 bases. The CDR3 spans 17 residues. Germline V gene data show CDR1 as MDHEN and CDR2 as SYDVKM. Losses at the gene ends were 6 bases for V and 5 bases for J; bases not matched to a gene: 13. The CDR3 DNA sequence: TGTGCCAGCAGCTCTCAGGTAGCGGGAGGGCCGGGAGATACGCAGTATTTT. It codes for CASSSQVAGGPGDTQYF.

This clonotype was detected ten times or more. In nucleotides, the CDR3 is TGTGCCAGCAGCTTTGGGACAGGAGGAAATGAAAAACTGTTTTTT. Amino acid sequence: CASSFGTGGNEKLFF. V is TRBV5-6 and J is TRBJ1-4; 8 bases map to TRBD1. Looked up from germline, CDR1 is SGHDT and CDR2 is YYEEEE. The CDR3 contains 15 residues. The trim removed 2 bases at V and 5 bases at J, leaving 5 bases unmatched.

The rearrangement uses TRBV27 and TRBJ2-1; either TRBD1 or TRBD2 may supply D (6 bases each). This CDR3 spans 14 amino acids. CDR1 MNHEY and CDR2 SMNVEV come from the germline V gene (reference sequence). The V end lost 5 bases, the J end lost 2 bases, and 10 bases lay between the germline ends. CDR3 region: CASSHGGPYNEQFF. The CDR3 coding sequence is TGTGCCAGCAGTCACGGGGGCCCCTACAATGAGCAGTTCTTC.

This chain connects TRBV28 to TRBJ1-2; possibly TRBD1 for D (6 bases). CDR3 size: 12 residues. Between the trimmed V and J ends, which lost 6 bases and 7 bases, there was a span of 12 bases. Germline assignment: CDR1 MDHEN and CDR2 SYDVKM. CDR3 sequence reads: CASRQTGTGYTF. CDR3 DNA sequence: TGTGCCAGCAGACAAACAGGGACTGGCTACACCTTC.

At least ten counts were recorded for this clonotype. The V and J genes are TRBV12-5 and TRBJ2-1, with a tentative D call TRBD2 (5 bases). CDR3 size: 15 residues. Deletions cut 1 base from V and 7 bases from J, with 14 bases between. Germline assignment: CDR1 LGHNT and CDR2 FRNRAP. CDR3 sequence (DNA): TGTGCTAGTGGTTTGGCGGCCCAGCCGGGGAATGAGCAGTTCTTC. Its translation: CASGLAAQPGNEQFF.

V is TRBV6-1 and J is TRBJ1-2, with TRBD1 as a possible D gene (5 bases). The V end was cut by 3 bases, the J end by 3 bases, with 17 bases between. CDR3 length: 16 amino acids. CDR1 is MNHNS, CDR2 SASEGT, per germline. CDR3 coding DNA: TGTGCCAGCAGTGATTGGGACCGCCGTTTGGACTATGGCTACACCTTC. This encodes CASSDWDRRLDYGYTF.

V is TRBV7-2 and J is TRBJ2-7, with 11 bases that match TRBD2. Losses at the gene ends were 4 bases for V and 3 bases for J; bases not matched to a gene: 5. The germline V gene has CDR1 SGHTA and CDR2 FQGNSA. CDR3 length: 15 residues. CDR3 residues: CASSSTSGTFYEQYF. CDR3 DNA: TGTGCCAGCAGCTCGACTAGCGGGACTTTCTACGAGCAGTACTTC. Combining the CDR3 with reference TRBV7-2 and TRBJ2-7 gives the whole variable domain GAGVSQSPSNKVTEKGKDVELRCDPISGHTALYWYRQSLGQGLEFLIYFQGNSAPDKSGLPSDRFSAERTGGSVSTLTIQRTQQEDSAVYLCASSSTSGTFYEQYFGPGTRLTVT.

The chain employs TRBV5-1 and TRBJ2-1, with 8 bases matching TRBD2. CDR1 is SGHRS and CDR2 is YFSETQ in the germline V gene. After removal of 3 bases from V and 7 bases from J, the junction contained 9 bases not matched to a gene. The CDR3 is 15 residues long. The CDR3 region is CASSSRTSWGNEQFF. CDR3 in DNA: TGCGCCAGCAGCTCCAGGACTAGCTGGGGAAATGAGCAGTTCTTC.

This clonotype was picked up a small number of times. CDR3 in DNA: TGTGCCAGTACGTGGCGGAACTCCTACAATGAGCAGTTCTTC. Translating gives CASTWRNSYNEQFF. The rearrangement uses TRBV19 and TRBJ2-1; D unresolved. Germline CDR1 LNHDA, CDR2 SQIVND (reference sequence). The CDR3 has 14 amino acids. Trimming stripped 7 bases from V and 0 bases from J, with 10 bases between.

This clonotype turned up a few times. The V call is TRBV6-1, the J call TRBJ2-5, with 8 bases lining up with TRBD1. Germline V gene lookup returns CDR1 MNHNS and CDR2 SASEGT. The V and J ends lost 5 bases and 5 bases, in that order; junction bases with no gene match: 7. The CDR3 loop spans 14 amino acids. CDR3 bases: TGTGCCAGCAGTCGGACAGGGAGCAGTGAGACCCAGTACTTC. Its translation is CASSRTGSSETQYF.

This clonotype was detected many times. The chain is built from TRBV20-1 and TRBJ2-5; D not certain. V shed 0 bases and J shed 4 bases, with 3 bases lying between them. In germline, CDR1 is DFQATT, CDR2 SNEGSKA (reference sequence). The length of the CDR3 is 11 residues. The CDR3 is CSARDSETQYF. CDR3 DNA: TGCAGTGCTAGAGATTCAGAGACCCAGTACTTC.

The CDR3 loop reads CASSPFEDSLQYF. The CDR3 DNA is TGTGCCAGCAGCCCCTTCGAGGACTCGCTGCAGTACTTC. The chain has TRBV2 and TRBJ2-7, with a tentative D call TRBD2 (5 bases). This CDR3 region has 13 residues. V lost 6 bases to trimming and J lost 9 bases, with 18 bases between them. CDR1 and CDR2 from the germline V gene are SNHLY and FYNNEI.

The chain joins TRBV20-1 to TRBJ2-7; no reliable D call. The V and J ends lost 2 bases and 6 bases respectively, with 11 bases between them. The CDR3 contains 12 residues. The germline V gene has CDR1 DFQATT and CDR2 SNEGSKA (reference sequence). CDR3 sequence reads: CSARQAPPEQYF. For the CDR3, the DNA is TGCAGTGCTAGACAAGCACCACCCGAGCAGTACTTC.

Only a few counts were recorded for this clonotype. The chain has TRBV21-1 and TRBJ2-1. TRBV21-1 is a pseudogene locus. The length of the CDR3 is 12 residues. CDR3 coding DNA: TGTGCCAGCCAGATTTCCTACAATGAGCAGTTCTTC. It is translated as CASQISYNEQFF.